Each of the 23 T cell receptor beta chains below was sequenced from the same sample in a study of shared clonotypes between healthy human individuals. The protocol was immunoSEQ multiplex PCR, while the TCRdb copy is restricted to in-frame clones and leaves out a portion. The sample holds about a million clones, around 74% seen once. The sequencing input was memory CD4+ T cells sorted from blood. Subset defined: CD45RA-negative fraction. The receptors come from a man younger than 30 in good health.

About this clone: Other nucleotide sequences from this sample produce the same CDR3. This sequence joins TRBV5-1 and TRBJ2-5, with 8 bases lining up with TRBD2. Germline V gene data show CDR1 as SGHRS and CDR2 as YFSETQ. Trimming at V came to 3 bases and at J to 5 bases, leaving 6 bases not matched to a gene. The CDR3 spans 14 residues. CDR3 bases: TGCGCCAGCAGCTACTCCTCGGGGGGGGAGACCCAGTACTTC. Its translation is CASSYSSGGETQYF.

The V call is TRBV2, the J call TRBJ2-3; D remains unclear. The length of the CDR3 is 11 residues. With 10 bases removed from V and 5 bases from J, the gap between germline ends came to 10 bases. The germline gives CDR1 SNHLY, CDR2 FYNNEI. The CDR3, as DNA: TGTGCCACCCGAATGGGAGATACGCAGTATTTT. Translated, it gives CATRMGDTQYF.

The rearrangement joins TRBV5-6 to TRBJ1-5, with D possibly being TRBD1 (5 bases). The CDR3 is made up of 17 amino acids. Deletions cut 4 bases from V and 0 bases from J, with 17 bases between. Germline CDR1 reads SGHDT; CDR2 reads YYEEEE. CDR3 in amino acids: CASSQRRQKNSNQPQHF. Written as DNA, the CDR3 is TGTGCCAGCAGCCAACGGAGACAGAAAAATAGCAATCAGCCCCAGCATTTT.

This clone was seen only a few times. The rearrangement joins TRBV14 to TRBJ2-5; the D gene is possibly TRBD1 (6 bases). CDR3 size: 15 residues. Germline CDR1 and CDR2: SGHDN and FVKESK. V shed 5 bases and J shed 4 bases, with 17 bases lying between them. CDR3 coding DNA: TGTGCCAGCAGCGCAACAGGGAGTGGTTCAGAGACCCAGTACTTC. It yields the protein CASSATGSGSETQYF.

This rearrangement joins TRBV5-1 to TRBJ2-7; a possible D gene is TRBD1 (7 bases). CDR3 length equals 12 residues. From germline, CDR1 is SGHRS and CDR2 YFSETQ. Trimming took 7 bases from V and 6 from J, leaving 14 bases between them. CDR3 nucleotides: TGCGCCAGCCACGCCCAGGGGGGCGAGCAGTACTTC. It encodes CASHAQGGEQYF.

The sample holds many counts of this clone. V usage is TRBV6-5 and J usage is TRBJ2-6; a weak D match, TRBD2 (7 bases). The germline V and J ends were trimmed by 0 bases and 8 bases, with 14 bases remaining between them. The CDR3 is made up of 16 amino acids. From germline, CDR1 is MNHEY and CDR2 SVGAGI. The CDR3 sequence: CASSYSAGAGTNVLTF. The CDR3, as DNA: TGTGCCAGCAGTTACTCGGCGGGGGCAGGGACCAACGTCCTGACTTTC.

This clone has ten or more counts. This CDR3 reads CASSQDGGSAFF. In DNA, the CDR3 is TGTGCCAGCAGCCAAGATGGGGGGTCGGCTTTCTTT. The chain links TRBV4-2 to TRBJ1-1; a possible D gene is TRBD1 (5 bases). The CDR3 runs 12 residues. With 0 bases removed from V and 11 bases from J, the gap between germline ends came to 10 bases. Per germline, CDR1 LGHNA and CDR2 YNFKEQ.

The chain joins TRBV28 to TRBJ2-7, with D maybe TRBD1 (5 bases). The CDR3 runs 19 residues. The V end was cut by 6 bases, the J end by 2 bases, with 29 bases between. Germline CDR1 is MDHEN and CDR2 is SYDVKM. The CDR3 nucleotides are TGTGCCAGCAGCCTACGGAGTGAGCAGGGCTCACAAAAAACCTACGAGCAGTACTTC. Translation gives CASSLRSEQGSQKTYEQYF.

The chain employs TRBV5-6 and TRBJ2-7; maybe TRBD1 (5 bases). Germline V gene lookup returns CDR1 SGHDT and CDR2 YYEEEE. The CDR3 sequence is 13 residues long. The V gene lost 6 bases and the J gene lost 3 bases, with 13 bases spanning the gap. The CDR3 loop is CASTWGRDYEQYF. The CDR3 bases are TGTGCCAGCACGTGGGGCAGGGACTACGAGCAGTACTTC. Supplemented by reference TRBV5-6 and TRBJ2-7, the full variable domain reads DAGVTQSPTHLIKTRGQQVTLRCSPKSGHDTVSWYQQALGQGPQFIFQYYEEEERQRGNFPDRFSGHQFPNYSSELNVNALLLGDSALYLCASTWGRDYEQYFGPGTRLTVT.

CDR3 nucleotide sequence: TGTGCCAGCAGCTCCTCGGACAGGGGGCCTAACTATGGCTACACCTTC. Translating it yields CASSSSDRGPNYGYTF. The J gene is TRBJ1-2, the V gene TRBV11-2; 11 bases map to TRBD1. From germline, CDR1 is SGHAT and CDR2 FQNNGV. With 4 bases clipped from V and 0 bases from J, the junction kept 4 bases outside the gene matches. The CDR3 is 16 amino acids. Supplemented by reference TRBV11-2 and TRBJ1-2, the full variable domain reads EAGVAQSPRYKIIEKRQSVAFWCNPISGHATLYWYQQILGQGPKLLIQFQNNGVVDDSQLPKDRFSAERLKGVDSTLKIQPAKLEDSAVYLCASSSSDRGPNYGYTFGSGTRLTVV.

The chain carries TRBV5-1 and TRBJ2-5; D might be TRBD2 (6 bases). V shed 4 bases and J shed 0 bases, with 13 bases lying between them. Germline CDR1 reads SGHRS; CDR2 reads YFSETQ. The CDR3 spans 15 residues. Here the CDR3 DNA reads TGCGCCAGCAGCCCGGGACTTACCTACCAAGAGACCCAGTACTTC. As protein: CASSPGLTYQETQYF.

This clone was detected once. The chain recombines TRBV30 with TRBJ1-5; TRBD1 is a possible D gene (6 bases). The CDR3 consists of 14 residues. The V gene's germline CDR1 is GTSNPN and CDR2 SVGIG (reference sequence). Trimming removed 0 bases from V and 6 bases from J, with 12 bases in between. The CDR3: CAWSVGGASQPQHF. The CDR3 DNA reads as TGTGCCTGGAGTGTGGGGGGGGCAAGTCAGCCCCAGCATTTT.

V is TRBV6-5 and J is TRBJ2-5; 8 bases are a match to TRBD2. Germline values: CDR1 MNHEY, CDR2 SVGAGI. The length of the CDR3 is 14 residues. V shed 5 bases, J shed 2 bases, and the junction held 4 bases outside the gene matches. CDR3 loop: CASSRGGTQETQYF. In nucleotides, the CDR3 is TGTGCCAGCAGTCGGGGGGGAACACAAGAGACCCAGTACTTC.

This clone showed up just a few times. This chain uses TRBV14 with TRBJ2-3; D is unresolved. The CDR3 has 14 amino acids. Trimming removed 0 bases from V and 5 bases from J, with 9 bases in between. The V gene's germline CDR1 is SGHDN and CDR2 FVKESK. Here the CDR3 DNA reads TGTGCCAGCAGCCAAGATAGGAGTCGAGATACGCAGTATTTT. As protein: CASSQDRSRDTQYF. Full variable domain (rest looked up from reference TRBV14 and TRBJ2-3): EAGVTQFPSHSVIEKGQTVTLRCDPISGHDNLYWYRRVMGKEIKFLLHFVKESKQDESGMPNNRFLAERTGGTYSTLKVQPAELEDSGVYFCASSQDRSRDTQYFGPGTRLTVL.

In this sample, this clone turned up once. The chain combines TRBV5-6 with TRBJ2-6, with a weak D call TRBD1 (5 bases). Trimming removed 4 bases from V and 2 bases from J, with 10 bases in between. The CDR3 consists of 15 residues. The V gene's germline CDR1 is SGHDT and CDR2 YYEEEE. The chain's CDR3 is CASSPRTPGANVLTF. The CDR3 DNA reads TGTGCCAGCAGCCCTAGGACACCTGGGGCCAACGTCCTGACTTTC.

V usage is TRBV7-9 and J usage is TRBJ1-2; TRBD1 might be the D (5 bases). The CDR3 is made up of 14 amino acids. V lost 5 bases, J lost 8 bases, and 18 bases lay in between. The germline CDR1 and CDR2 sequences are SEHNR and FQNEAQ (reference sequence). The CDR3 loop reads CASSDRGLVRGYTF. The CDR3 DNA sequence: TGTGCCAGCAGCGACCGGGGCCTGGTGCGAGGCTACACCTTC.

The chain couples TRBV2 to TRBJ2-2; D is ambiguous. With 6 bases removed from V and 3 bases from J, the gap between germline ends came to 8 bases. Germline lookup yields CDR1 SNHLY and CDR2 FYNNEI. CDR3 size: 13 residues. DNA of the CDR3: TGTGCCAGCAGGGTGGCGGACACCGGGGAGCTGTTTTTT. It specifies CASRVADTGELFF.

The CDR3 nucleotides are TGTGCCTGGAGTGTATTCGGCAGGGGGGGCGCTTTCTTT. This codes for CAWSVFGRGGAFF. The rearrangement joins TRBV30 to TRBJ1-1; 7 bases match TRBD1. CDR3 length: 13 residues. V dropped 0 bases and J dropped 11; count of bases not matched to a gene: 9. Germline values: CDR1 GTSNPN, CDR2 SVGIG (reference sequence). Complete variable domain (other parts from reference TRBV30 and TRBJ1-1): SQTIHQWPATLVQPVGSPLSLECTVEGTSNPNLYWYRQAAGRGLQLLFYSVGIGQISSEVPQNLSASRPQDRQFILSSKKLLLSDSGFYLCAWSVFGRGGAFFGQGTRLTVV.

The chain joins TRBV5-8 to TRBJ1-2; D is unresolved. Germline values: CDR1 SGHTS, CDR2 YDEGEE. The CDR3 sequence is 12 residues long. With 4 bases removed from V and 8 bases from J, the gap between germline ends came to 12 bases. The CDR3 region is CASSHSNSGYTF. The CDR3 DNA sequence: TGTGCCAGCAGCCATTCAAACAGCGGCTACACCTTC.

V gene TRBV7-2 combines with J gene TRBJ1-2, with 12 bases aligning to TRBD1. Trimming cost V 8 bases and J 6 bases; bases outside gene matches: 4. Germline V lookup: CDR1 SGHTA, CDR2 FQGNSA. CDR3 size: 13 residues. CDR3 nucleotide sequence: TGTGCCAGCCAGGGACAGGGGGCGCATGGCTACACCTTC. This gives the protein CASQGQGAHGYTF.

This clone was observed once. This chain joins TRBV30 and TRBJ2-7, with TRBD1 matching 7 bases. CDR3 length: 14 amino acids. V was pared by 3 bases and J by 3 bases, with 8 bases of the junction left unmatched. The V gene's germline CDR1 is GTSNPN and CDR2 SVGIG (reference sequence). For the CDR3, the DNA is TGTGCCTGGAGGGTTTCGACAGGGAACTACGAGCAGTACTTC. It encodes CAWRVSTGNYEQYF.

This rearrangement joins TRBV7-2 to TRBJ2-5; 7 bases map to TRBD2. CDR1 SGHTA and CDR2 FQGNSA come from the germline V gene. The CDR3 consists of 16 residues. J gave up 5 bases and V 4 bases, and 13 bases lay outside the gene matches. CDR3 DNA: TGTGCCAGCAGCTCCCAGGGACTAACCTCCAGGGAGACCCAGTACTTC. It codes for CASSSQGLTSRETQYF.

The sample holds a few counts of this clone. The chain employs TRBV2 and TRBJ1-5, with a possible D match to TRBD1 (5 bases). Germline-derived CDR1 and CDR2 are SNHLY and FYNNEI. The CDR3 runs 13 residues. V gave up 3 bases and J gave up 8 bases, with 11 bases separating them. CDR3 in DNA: TGTGCCAGCAGTGATGGGGGGATGGAGCCCCAGCATTTT. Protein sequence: CASSDGGMEPQHF.